The sequence of this T cell receptor (beta chain) was determined in a study of regulatory and conventional T cells in RAG deficiency. TCRdb's table, derived via immunoSEQ multiplex PCR, lists solely in-frame clones and lacks some. The table shows 45,000 to 50,000 clones, with 90% occurring only once. The study, taken as a whole, reports: In Omenn syndrome, sorted "Tregs" may be peripherally activated cells. In Omenn syndrome, Treg and Tconv repertoires overlapped >85%.

Genomic DNA came from blood conventional CD4+ T cells gated CD25-low CD127-high. The CDR3 has 15 residues. The ends were cut back, 1 base at V and 4 bases at J, with 11 bases in the middle. Germline V gene data show CDR1 as SNHLY and CDR2 as FYNNEI. Points on this clone: The antigen remains unidentified.

This sample was also put to use in a study of regulatory T cells. Turning to that study: The PCR used 52 TRBV and 13 TRBJ primers.

The sample taken for sequencing was CD4+ effector T cells sorted from blood. The chain recombines TRBV2 with TRBJ1-3; D gene unclear. The source is a human donor in good health. CDR3 DNA: TGTGCCAGCAGTGAAGGCCCCCTAGGAGGAAACACCATATATTTT. This translates into CASSEGPLGGNTIYF.